This T cell receptor (beta chain) was sequenced in a study of beta chain features in type 1 diabetes. Study findings and constraints: Lower insertion and higher deletion counts appeared at VDJ junctions in type 1 diabetes patients. The analysis here could not establish whether HLA type shapes TCRB rearrangement.

CDR3 length equals 16 residues. V shed 7 bases and J 7 bases; nucleotides not matched to a gene: 13. Germline lookup yields CDR1 MNHEY and CDR2 SMNVEV (reference sequence). The table lists this clone with a few counts. Antigen specificity is unknown. The isolated RNA, all of it, was reverse transcribed, so expressed TCRB transcripts were what got sequenced. Mean read depth for naive, central memory and regulatory T cell samples was around 3.5 million reads. The method was immunoSEQ multiplex PCR; TCRdb's version includes in-frame clones alone and lacks a portion of them. There are 140,000 to 150,000 clones in the sample; more than 9% occur only once, and less than 1.5% lies in the top ten.

V usage is TRBV27 and J usage is TRBJ2-2; 9 bases are shared with TRBD1. Sequenced sample: naive CD4+ T cells from blood. The receptor comes from a man younger than 35 in good health. The CDR3 coding sequence is TGTGCCAGCACCGACGGGACAGGGTTTTTGGTCGGGGAGCTGTTTTTT. Its translation: CASTDGTGFLVGELFF.